These 21 T cell receptor beta chains were sequenced from one sample in a study of cytomegalovirus exposure and HLA in healthy donors. PCR used 60 Vbeta primers and 13 Jbeta primers. TCRdb's table, derived via immunoSEQ multiplex PCR, lists solely in-frame clones and lacks some. The sample has roughly 150,000 clones, roughly three quarters seen once. Sequenced input: PBMCs. These receptors came from a man aged 25-45 years in good health and CMV-seronegative.

This sequence joins TRBV9 and TRBJ2-7; TRBD2 matches 11 bases. The CDR3 consists of 15 residues. Trimming removed 4 bases from V and 4 bases from J; junction bases left unmatched: 7. Germline lookup yields CDR1 SGDLS and CDR2 YYNGEE. CDR3: CASSSKTSGEYEQYF. In DNA form, the CDR3 reads TGTGCCAGCAGCTCGAAGACTAGCGGGGAGTACGAGCAGTACTTC.

The V and J genes are TRBV6-4 and TRBJ1-5; no firm D call. CDR1 and CDR2 from the germline V gene are MRHNA and SNTAGT. V dropped 4 bases and J dropped 0 bases, with 7 bases sitting between them. The length of the CDR3 is 14 residues. The DNA for the CDR3 is TGTGCCAGCAGTGCCAGGTATAGCAATCAGCCCCAGCATTTT. Protein sequence: CASSARYSNQPQHF.

The chain combines TRBV5-1 with TRBJ1-2; 9 positions match TRBD1. V was pared by 4 bases and J by 3 bases, with 7 bases of the junction left unmatched. There are 15 residues in the CDR3. Germline assignment: CDR1 SGHRS and CDR2 YFSETQ. The CDR3, as DNA: TGCGCCAGCAGCCGGGGGACAGGGAGGGACTATGGCTACACCTTC. Its protein product is CASSRGTGRDYGYTF.

The chain carries TRBV5-1 and TRBJ2-1, with 8 bases identical to TRBD2. Germline V gene data show CDR1 as SGHRS and CDR2 as YFSETQ. After removal of 0 bases from V and 7 bases from J, the junction contained 6 bases not matched to a gene. This CDR3 spans 15 amino acids. CDR3: CASSLVPGLENEQFF. The CDR3 bases are TGCGCCAGCAGCTTGGTTCCGGGACTAGAGAATGAGCAGTTCTTC.

This clone was counted between two and nine times. J is TRBJ2-7 and V is TRBV5-1; the D is unclear. Germline lookup yields CDR1 SGHRS and CDR2 YFSETQ. Trimming shortened V by 7 bases and J by 4 bases, and 15 bases separated the two germline ends. This CDR3 has 13 residues. CDR3 sequence: CASSAQALYEQYF. DNA for the CDR3: TGCGCCAGCTCGGCCCAGGCCCTATACGAGCAGTACTTC.

The chain links TRBV5-4 to TRBJ1-3; perhaps TRBD1 as D (6 bases). This CDR3 is 16 amino acids long. The V gene's germline CDR1 is SGHNT and CDR2 YYREEE (reference sequence). Trimming took 2 bases from V and 0 from J, leaving 12 bases between them. CDR3 bases: TGTGCCAGCAGCTTAGGGGGGGTCTTCTCTGGAAACACCATATATTTT. This translates into CASSLGGVFSGNTIYF.

The chain is built from TRBV28 and TRBJ2-7; weak D call: TRBD1 (6 bases). Deletions cut 7 bases from V and 7 bases from J, with 20 bases between. The CDR3 is made up of 14 amino acids. CDR1 and CDR2 from the germline V gene are MDHEN and SYDVKM. The CDR3 DNA reads as TGTGCCAGCACTACAGGGTCCTGGACGGGGGAGCAGTACTTC. Protein: CASTTGSWTGEQYF.

The chain combines TRBV28 with TRBJ2-5; 7 bases agree with TRBD1. Germline V gives CDR1 MDHEN, CDR2 SYDVKM. CDR3 size: 15 residues. Trimming cost V 5 bases and J 5 bases; bases outside gene matches: 11. This CDR3 is CASSTPDRVDETQYF. CDR3 coding DNA: TGTGCCAGCAGTACTCCAGACAGGGTTGACGAGACCCAGTACTTC.

The chain employs TRBV7-2 and TRBJ2-3; D remains ambiguous. The CDR3 spans 14 residues. Trimming left V 6 bases short and J 7 bases short, with 17 bases between. Germline CDR1 and CDR2: SGHTA and FQGNSA. As DNA, the CDR3 is TGTGCCAGCAGGCCGCAAAGAGAGAGGAATACGCAGTATTTT. Amino acid sequence: CASRPQRERNTQYF.

V gene TRBV28 combines with J gene TRBJ1-4; TRBD1 is a possible D gene (6 bases). The CDR3 runs to 14 residues. The germline V gene encodes CDR1 MDHEN and CDR2 SYDVKM. V was pared by 5 bases and J by 7 bases, with 14 bases between. The CDR3 DNA sequence: TGTGCCAGCAGTCCTAGGGGGGGTAGTGAAAAACTGTTTTTT. Residues: CASSPRGGSEKLFF.

The count of this clone is one. The V call is TRBV2, the J call TRBJ2-3; 13 nucleotides agree with TRBD2. Per germline, CDR1 SNHLY and CDR2 FYNNEI. The CDR3 has 15 amino acids. V gave up 6 bases and J gave up 4 bases; unmatched junction bases: 4. CDR3 bases: TGTGCCAGCAGGGGGACTAGCGGGAAGTCAGATACGCAGTATTTT. It is translated as CASRGTSGKSDTQYF. The complete variable domain, with remaining parts taken from reference TRBV2 and TRBJ2-3, reads EPEVTQTPSHQVTQMGQEVILRCVPISNHLYFYWYRQILGQKVEFLVSFYNNEISEKSEIFDDQFSVERPDGSNFTLKIRSTKLEDSAMYFCASRGTSGKSDTQYFGPGTRLTVL.

This sequence joins TRBV5-1 and TRBJ2-1; D may be TRBD2 (6 bases). Per the germline V gene, CDR1 is SGHRS and CDR2 is YFSETQ. Deletions cut 3 bases from V and 8 bases from J, with 18 bases between. The CDR3 length is 15 residues. The CDR3 DNA follows: TGCGCCAGCAGCTACCTTAGCGGACCCGTAGATGAGCAGTTCTTC. As protein: CASSYLSGPVDEQFF.

This clone has only one observation. V is TRBV28 and J is TRBJ1-1; the D gene is possibly TRBD1 (5 bases). This CDR3 is built from 12 residues. V lost 7 bases, J lost 7 bases, and 13 bases lay in between. Looked up from germline, CDR1 is MDHEN and CDR2 is SYDVKM. Here the CDR3 DNA reads TGTGCCAGCACCATTAGGGGTATTGAAGCTTTCTTT. It specifies CASTIRGIEAFF.

The genes are TRBV29-1 and TRBJ1-1; D remains ambiguous. V was pared by 2 bases and J by 0 bases, with 7 bases between. There are 13 residues in the CDR3. The germline V gene encodes CDR1 SQVTM and CDR2 ANQGSEA. CDR3: CSVERQMNTEAFF. Here the CDR3 DNA reads TGCAGCGTTGAACGTCAGATGAACACTGAAGCTTTCTTT.

The V and J genes are TRBV5-6 and TRBJ2-5; 7 bases align to TRBD1. The CDR3 runs 16 residues. Germline CDR1 SGHDT, CDR2 YYEEEE. After removal of 4 bases from V and 5 bases from J, the junction contained 14 bases not matched to a gene. CDR3 coding DNA: TGTGCCAGCAGCCCTACAGGGGCCCGAGTTGGGGAGACCCAGTACTTC. It translates to CASSPTGARVGETQYF.

Only a few counts were recorded for this clone. This chain connects TRBV10-2 to TRBJ2-3; D call uncertain. This CDR3 comprises 12 residues. Trimming shortened V by 8 bases and J by 2 bases, and 8 bases separated the two germline ends. Germline CDR1 reads WSHSY; CDR2 reads SAAADI. DNA of the CDR3: TGCGCCAGCGGAGTCGACACAGATACGCAGTATTTT. Translated, it gives CASGVDTDTQYF.

This clone was recorded a few times. The chain couples TRBV4-3 to TRBJ2-7; D uncertain. Trimming left V 0 bases short and J 6 bases short, with 15 bases between. Germline values: CDR1 LGHNA, CDR2 YSLEER. CDR3 size: 15 residues. The CDR3 sequence is CASSQDNMAGSEQYF. For the CDR3, the DNA is TGCGCCAGCAGCCAAGATAATATGGCAGGTAGCGAGCAGTACTTC.

This CDR3 is CASSLPGAATNEKLFF. DNA of the CDR3: TGTGCCAGCAGTTTACCAGGGGCCGCAACTAATGAAAAACTGTTTTTT. The genes are TRBV28 and TRBJ1-4; tentative D call: TRBD1 (6 bases). Germline V CDR1 and CDR2: MDHEN, SYDVKM. V lost 2 bases to trimming and J lost 0 bases, with 10 bases between them. CDR3 length: 16 amino acids.

The J gene is TRBJ2-1, the V gene TRBV6-5; TRBD2 might be the D (5 bases). V was shortened by 7 bases and J by 0 bases, with 13 bases between the two germline ends. There are 15 residues in the CDR3. The germline V gene encodes CDR1 MNHEY and CDR2 SVGAGI. CDR3 in DNA: TGTGCCAGCACCACTAGTGCTTCCTCCTACAATGAGCAGTTCTTC. Translation: CASTTSASSYNEQFF.

The chain carries TRBV11-2 and TRBJ2-6, with D possibly TRBD2 on 5 matching bases. Germline values: CDR1 SGHAT, CDR2 FQNNGV. With 8 bases removed from V and 0 bases from J, the gap between germline ends came to 8 bases. This CDR3 has 14 residues. The CDR3 is CASRRVSGANVLTF. CDR3 sequence (DNA): TGTGCCAGCCGGCGGGTCTCTGGGGCCAACGTCCTGACTTTC.

This clone has only a few counts. This chain connects TRBV7-2 to TRBJ2-1, with 13 bases lining up with TRBD2. The CDR3 has 18 amino acids. The germline V gene encodes CDR1 SGHTA and CDR2 FQGNSA. With V trimmed by 2 bases and J by 6 bases, 10 bases remained unmatched. CDR3 bases: TGTGCCAGCAGCTTAAAGATTAGGACTAGCGGGAGTGGCAATGAGCAGTTCTTC. Translated, it gives CASSLKIRTSGSGNEQFF.